The 19 T cell receptor beta chains below all came from one sample that was sequenced in a study of blood T cell repertoires in COVID-19. The assay was immunoSEQ multiplex PCR, and TCRdb's table has in-frame clones only and misses some. There are around 250,000 clones in the sample; approximately 86% occur only once, and approximately 9% lies in the top ten. Sample: peripheral blood. These receptors all stem from a man aged 40-49 years with active or convalescent COVID-19.

V gene TRBV18 combines with J gene TRBJ1-3, with D possibly being TRBD1 (5 bases). This CDR3 has 13 residues. The V gene's germline CDR1 is KGHSH and CDR2 LQKENI. Trimming cost V 3 bases and J 4 bases, with 7 bases left between them. In nucleotides, the CDR3 is TGTGCCAGCTCACCGGCAGGGGGAAACACCATATATTTT. This codes for CASSPAGGNTIYF.

The J gene is TRBJ2-7, the V gene TRBV6-6; possibly TRBD2 for D (6 bases). The CDR3 is 14 residues long. The V and J ends lost 10 bases and 0 bases respectively, with 16 bases between them. Germline-derived CDR1 and CDR2 are MNHNY and SVGAGI (reference sequence). The CDR3: CATRLGQSSYEQYF. The DNA for the CDR3 is TGTGCCACCCGACTAGGCCAGAGCTCCTACGAGCAGTACTTC.

A note on this clone: One junction end disagrees with the germline gene, perhaps due to a read error. The chain couples TRBV19 to TRBJ2-1, with D unclear. CDR3 length equals 14 residues. The germline gives CDR1 LNHDA, CDR2 SQIVND (reference sequence). As DNA, the CDR3 is TGTGCCAGTAGTCTAGATAACGAGTACAATGAGCAGTTCTTC. Protein product: CASSLDNEYNEQFF.

The chain couples TRBV5-1 to TRBJ2-3, with a possible D match to TRBD2 (7 bases). Germline CDR1 reads SGHRS; CDR2 reads YFSETQ. Between the trimmed V and J ends, which lost 0 bases and 4 bases, there was a span of 15 bases. The CDR3 contains 16 residues. Written as DNA, the CDR3 is TGCGCCAGCAGCTTGGTGGTGGGGGGGCCCCCAGATACGCAGTATTTT. This translates into CASSLVVGGPPDTQYF.

The chain has TRBV30 and TRBJ2-7; D possibly corresponds to TRBD1 (6 bases). The CDR3 totals 12 residues. Germline V gives CDR1 GTSNPN, CDR2 SVGIG (reference sequence). Trimming took off 0 bases at V and 5 bases at J, with 8 bases between the two ends. CDR3 DNA: TGTGCCTGGAGTGTAAGGGGGAACGAGCAGTACTTC. This encodes CAWSVRGNEQYF.

In this sample, this clone turned up once. The chain employs TRBV30 and TRBJ2-7, with unresolved D. The V gene's germline CDR1 is GTSNPN and CDR2 SVGIG (reference sequence). CDR3 length equals 12 residues. Trimming left V 4 bases short and J 4 bases short, with 11 bases between. The CDR3: CAWMGETYEQYF. The CDR3, as DNA: TGTGCCTGGATGGGTGAGACTTACGAGCAGTACTTC.

The chain carries TRBV5-4 and TRBJ1-2; 8 nucleotides align to TRBD1. CDR3 length: 17 amino acids. Trimming at V came to 3 bases and at J to 4 bases, leaving 14 bases not matched to a gene. Germline loops: CDR1 SGHNT, CDR2 YYREEE (reference sequence). The CDR3 loop reads CASSSQQGEARGYGYTF. The CDR3 bases are TGTGCCAGCAGCTCCCAACAGGGGGAGGCTCGCGGCTATGGCTACACCTTC.

The sample holds one count of this clone. The CDR3 protein is CASSEYGQPNEQFF. In DNA form, the CDR3 reads TGTGCCAGCAGTGAATATGGGCAGCCCAATGAGCAGTTCTTC. The rearrangement links TRBV25-1 to TRBJ2-1; D is undetermined. Trimming stripped 0 bases from V and 6 bases from J, with 9 bases between. The CDR3 totals 14 residues. Germline CDR1 MGHDK, CDR2 SYGVNS.

This chain links TRBV13 with TRBJ2-6, with 13 bases lining up with TRBD2. Trimming took 5 bases from V and 2 from J; bases not matched to a gene: 9. The CDR3 sequence is 19 residues long. Per the germline V gene, CDR1 is PRHDT and CDR2 is FYEKMQ (reference sequence). CDR3 DNA sequence: TGTGCCAGCAGCCCAGGACTAGCGGGAGATACTACTGGGGCCAACGTCCTGACTTTC. This sequence encodes CASSPGLAGDTTGANVLTF.

The V call is TRBV4-2, the J call TRBJ2-1, with a tentative D call TRBD1 (5 bases). Germline loops: CDR1 LGHNA, CDR2 YNFKEQ. CDR3 size: 19 residues. Trimming stripped 0 bases from V and 5 bases from J, with 23 bases between. For the CDR3, the DNA is TGTGCCAGCAGCCAAGATCAAATCAACGTCGCAGGGCGAAACAATGAGCAGTTCTTC. This sequence encodes CASSQDQINVAGRNNEQFF.

This clone came up a few times. V is TRBV2 and J is TRBJ1-2; D uncertain. The germline CDR1 and CDR2 sequences are SNHLY and FYNNEI. The CDR3 loop spans 13 amino acids. V lost 2 bases and J 3 bases, leaving 7 bases between the germline ends. The CDR3 sequence: CASSERVHYGYTF. As DNA, the CDR3 is TGTGCCAGCAGTGAACGGGTCCACTATGGCTACACCTTC.

The rearrangement links TRBV19 to TRBJ1-6; D is possibly TRBD1 (6 bases). V was cut by 4 bases and J by 7 bases, with 14 bases left in between. Germline-derived CDR1 and CDR2 are LNHDA and SQIVND (reference sequence). This CDR3 has 15 amino acids. In DNA, the CDR3 is TGTGCCAGTAGTACGCCGGGACATCAAAATTCACCCCTCCACTTT. Amino acids: CASSTPGHQNSPLHF.

This chain connects TRBV11-3 to TRBJ1-5, with TRBD1 matching 7 bases. The junction had 12 bases not matched to a gene; V was cut back by 5 bases and J by 2 bases. In germline, CDR1 is SGHNT, CDR2 YENEEA. The CDR3 spans 17 residues. The chain's CDR3 is CASSQTPRQGGNQPQHF. CDR3 coding DNA: TGTGCCAGCAGCCAGACCCCTCGACAGGGCGGCAATCAGCCCCAGCATTTT.

The V gene is TRBV9, the J gene TRBJ2-4, with a possible D match to TRBD1 (6 bases). The CDR3 is 16 residues long. Trimming left V 4 bases short and J 1 base short, with 15 bases between. Germline CDR1 is SGDLS and CDR2 is YYNGEE. In DNA, the CDR3 is TGTGCCAGCAGCCTTACAGGGTCCGGGGCCAAAAACATTCAGTACTTC. It is translated as CASSLTGSGAKNIQYF.

V gene TRBV5-1 combines with J gene TRBJ2-5; 14 bases match TRBD2. The V gene end was trimmed by 4 bases and the J gene end by 5 bases; junction bases not matched to a gene: 10. Germline lookup yields CDR1 SGHRS and CDR2 YFSETQ. The CDR3 consists of 17 residues. CDR3 nucleotides: TGCGCCAGCAGCAGCGGGGGGACTAGCGGGAGCGGGGAGACCCAGTACTTC. Translating gives CASSSGGTSGSGETQYF.

This chain uses TRBV2 with TRBJ1-2, with 7 bases lining up with TRBD1. Germline V CDR1 and CDR2: SNHLY, FYNNEI. The trim removed 5 bases at V and 7 bases at J, leaving 7 bases unmatched. The CDR3 is 13 amino acids. The chain's CDR3 is CASSPDRERGYTF. CDR3 coding DNA: TGTGCCAGCAGTCCCGACAGGGAGCGTGGCTACACCTTC.

The genes are TRBV7-9 and TRBJ1-1; D uncertain. Deletions cut 0 bases from V and 3 bases from J, with 17 bases between. The CDR3 has 17 amino acids. Germline V gene lookup returns CDR1 SEHNR and CDR2 FQNEAQ (reference sequence). CDR3 sequence reads: CASSLAVEAFMHTEAFF. The CDR3 DNA follows: TGTGCCAGCAGCTTAGCGGTAGAAGCTTTCATGCACACTGAAGCTTTCTTT.

This clone has just a few counts. This chain connects TRBV15 to TRBJ2-7; D might be TRBD2 (7 bases). V lost 1 base and J lost 5, with 15 bases in between. The CDR3 runs 15 residues. The germline gives CDR1 LNHNV, CDR2 YYDKDF (reference sequence). In DNA form, the CDR3 reads TGTGCCACCAGCAGAGGCGGGGGCGAAATGAACGAGCAGTACTTC. Its translation: CATSRGGGEMNEQYF.

The chain is built from TRBV7-9 and TRBJ1-6, with unresolved D. V lost 2 bases and J lost 7, with 6 bases in between. CDR1 is SEHNR, CDR2 FQNEAQ, per germline (reference sequence). The CDR3 has 13 residues. In DNA, the CDR3 is TGTGCCAGCAGCTTAACAGAGAATTCACCCCTCCACTTT. Its translation: CASSLTENSPLHF.